This entry is about one T cell receptor beta chain. Antigen: not known. The data stem from a study of OX40 agonist ivuxolimab in advanced cancers. About the study: Clinicians treated patients with ivuxolimab, an agonistic anti-OX40 (CD134) antibody.

Using immunoSEQ multiplex PCR, the repertoire was profiled, and TCRdb retains in-frame clones only, with some absent. The sample contains roughly 86,000 clones, about 90% of which appear only once. Overall study findings and caveats: At 0.1 to 3.0 mg/kg, CD4+ and CD8+ blood T cells expanded clonally by week 6. Relative to CD4+ cells, CD8+ T cells on average had more expanded clones. With doses of 0.1-3.0 mg/kg, partial responders showed among the lowest clonal expansion.

The sample in question was CD4+ or CD8+ T cells sorted from blood, obtained in a trial of the OX40 agonist ivuxolimab. The clonotype originates from an adult with an advanced solid tumor such as melanoma, head and neck, liver or kidney cancer.

The CDR3 is CASSQGTSNQPQHF. The CDR3 DNA follows: TGTGCCAGCTCCCAGGGGACGAGCAATCAGCCCCAGCATTTT. The chain combines TRBV18 with TRBJ1-5, with D possibly TRBD1 on 6 matching bases. V was clipped by 6 bases and J by 1 base, with 10 bases between them. The germline CDR1 and CDR2 sequences are KGHSH and LQKENI. The CDR3 is 14 amino acids.